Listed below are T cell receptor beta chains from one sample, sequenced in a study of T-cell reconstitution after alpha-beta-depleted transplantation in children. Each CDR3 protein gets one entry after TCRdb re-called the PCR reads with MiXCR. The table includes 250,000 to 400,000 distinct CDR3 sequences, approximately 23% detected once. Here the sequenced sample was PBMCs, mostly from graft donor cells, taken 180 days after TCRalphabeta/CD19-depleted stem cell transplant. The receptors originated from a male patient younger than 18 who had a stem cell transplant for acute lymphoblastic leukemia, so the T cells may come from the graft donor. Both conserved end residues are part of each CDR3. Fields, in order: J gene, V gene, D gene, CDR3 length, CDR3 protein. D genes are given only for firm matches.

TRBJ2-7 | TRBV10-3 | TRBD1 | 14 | CAIKPGQGDYEQYF
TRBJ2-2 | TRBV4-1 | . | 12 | CASSQVAGELFF
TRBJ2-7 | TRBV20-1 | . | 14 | CSASRGPRVGEQYF
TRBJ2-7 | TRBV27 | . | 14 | CASSYRAMAAEQYF
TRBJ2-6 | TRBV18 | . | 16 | CASSPVPLTGANVLTF
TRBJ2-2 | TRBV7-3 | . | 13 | CASSLFFTGELFF
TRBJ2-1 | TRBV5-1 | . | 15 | CASSLSEGRDNEQFF
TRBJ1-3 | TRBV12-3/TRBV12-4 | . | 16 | CASSFRAGPSGNTIYF
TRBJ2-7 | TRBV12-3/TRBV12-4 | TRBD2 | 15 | CASSQGLAGAYEQYF
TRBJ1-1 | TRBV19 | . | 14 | CASSITGRGTEAFF
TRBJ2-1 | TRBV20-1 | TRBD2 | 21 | CSARVGLDSGRTLYTYNEQFF
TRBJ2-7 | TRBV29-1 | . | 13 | CSVGRGPSYEQYF
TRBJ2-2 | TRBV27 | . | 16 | CASSTRWGASTGELFF
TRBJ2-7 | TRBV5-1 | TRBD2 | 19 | CASALLLDSRGGGSYEQYF
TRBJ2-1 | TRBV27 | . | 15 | CASSLRDLGTNEQFF
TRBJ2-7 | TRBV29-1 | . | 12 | CSVGGEGYEQYF
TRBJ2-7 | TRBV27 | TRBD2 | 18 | CASSLSSPAGLAFYEQYF
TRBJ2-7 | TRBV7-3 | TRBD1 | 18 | CASSLDRGVRRQGYEQYF
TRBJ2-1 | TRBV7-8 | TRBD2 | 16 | CASSLVRSGIGNEQFF
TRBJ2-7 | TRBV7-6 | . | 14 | CASSLEGESYEQYF
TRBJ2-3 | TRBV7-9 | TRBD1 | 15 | CASSRQGARSDTQYF
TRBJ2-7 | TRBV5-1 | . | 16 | CASSRRGGSFSYEQYF
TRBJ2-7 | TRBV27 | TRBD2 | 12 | CASGTSAYEQYF
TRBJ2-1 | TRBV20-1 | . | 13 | CSCSRDSYNEQFF